The T cell receptor beta chain under discussion was sequenced for a study of B cell selection in AIRE deficiency (dated 2019 in TCRdb). Regarding the study in general: Researchers compared the TCRbeta repertoires of sorted blood CD4+ conventional T cells and regulatory T cells from AIRE-deficient patients with the corresponding repertoires from healthy controls. The TCR-sequenced cohort comprised roughly 5 AIRE-deficient APECED patients and roughly 5 healthy control donors.

TCRbeta chain sequencing was performed with the immunoSEQ platform. The paper's data handling went like this. Roughly 1x10^5 distinct in-frame TCRbeta sequences from patients and 130,000 to 150,000 from healthy donors were obtained from pooled conventional T cell repertoires. Treg TCRbeta sequences shared by two or more individuals were defined as public, and these public Treg TCRbeta sequences were subsequently searched for in Tconv repertoires. Differences between groups were assessed by Mann-Whitney U tests with Bonferroni-Dunn correction in GraphPad Prism 7.03. TCRdb took over this immuneACCESS table, retaining in-frame rearrangements with V and J assigned. Such tables are incomplete; in checked studies, under half of the missing clones stem from an unresolved V gene, and the remainder is unexplained. The D gene and trimming were derived from the DNA, and the V and J assignments and clone size from that table. Recorded for this sample are tens of thousands of clones; roughly 95% of them occurred a single time. Together, the top ten hold around 0.22% of the sample.

Turning to this clone: Its antigen remains unidentified. No clone much larger than this one lies a single base away; base qualities are absent.

On the study overall, not on this receptor specifically: Shared Treg sequences had shorter CDR3s, reflecting a bias toward rearrangements with few non-templated nucleotide insertions. Roughly 30.6% of the Treg TCRbeta sequences shared among healthy donors turned up in patient Tconv cells, suggesting that Treg-biased clones are diverted into the Tconv compartment. Sequencing covered only TCRbeta chains, and roughly 40% of shared healthy-donor Treg sequences were also present in healthy Tconv, possibly due to differing TCRalpha chains. In terms of TCRBV gene usage, CDR3 length and TCR diversity, Tconv and Treg cells from AIRE-deficient patients looked similar to Tconv and Treg cells from healthy donors. Among some 3,700 shared Treg TCRbeta sequences, roughly 32% were shared exclusively by healthy donors and about 9% exclusively by patients, which suggests that Treg selection is less efficient in the absence of AIRE.

Looking up the germline V gene yields CDR1 SGHRS and CDR2 YFSETQ. The CDR3 holds 19 amino acids from the cysteine to the phenylalanine. Here the CDR3 DNA is all that survives: 57 bases in frame from base 1. From V the trimming removes 3 bases and from J it removes 2 bases, while the gene matches leave 15 bases of the junction unaccounted for. Conventional CD4 T cells were sorted as CD4+CD127+ cells. The control samples were obtained from healthy donors who were not related to the patients. Sorting of Tconv and Treg cells intended for TCRbeta sequencing was performed on a FACSAria flow cytometer. Sorted cells were collected in 5-ml round-bottom polystyrene tubes, and dry cell pellets were stored frozen at -80 degrees C prior to sequencing.

The sample consisted of CD4+CD127+ conventional T cells sorted from PBMCs. The chain uses TRBV5-1 and TRBJ2-7, with TRBD2 identical over 12 junction bases. The origin of this receptor is a human donor in good health. The CDR3 sequence is CASSWDSSSGRAVAYEQYF. The nucleotide sequence reads as follows: TGCGCCAGCAGCTGGGATTCGTCTAGCGGGAGGGCCGTTGCCTACGAGCAGTACTTC.